Detailed here is one T cell receptor (beta chain). Antigen: not known. A much larger clonotype is one base distant, so this may be a read error. Given the absence of the conserved phenylalanine or tryptophan at the CDR3 end, a read error is likely. The V gene's germline CDR1 is KGHSH and CDR2 LQKENI. Trimming shortened V by 4 bases and J by 4 bases, and 13 bases separated the two germline ends. The CDR3 runs 14 residues. Time point given: newly diagnosed GD, antithyroid drugs for less than 3 months. Extracted PBMC RNA gave rise to the TCR library. This record belongs to a study of regulatory T cells in long-lasting Graves disease. Study-level points and caveats: Persistent Graves' patients showed less TCR diversity than newly diagnosed patients showed. In persistent patients, shared public clonotypes (around 2,500) outnumbered those in new patients (roughly 1,000).

Sequencing libraries for TCR beta were prepared with iRepertoire HTBI primers and Arm-PCR of CDR3 regions. TCRdb passed the multiplex PCR reads through MiXCR, listing each CDR3 protein once. The sample lists fewer than 650,000 distinct CDR3 sequences, approximately 15% occurring once. These data were likewise used in another study, on T cells in Graves' hyperthyroidism and ophthalmopathy. That work adds: Stable hyperthyroidism: no ophthalmopathy progression over 18 months of follow-up. Researchers found most expanded thyroid clonotypes above 0.001 in blood as well.

This rearrangement joins TRBV18 to TRBJ1-1, with TRBD1 as a possible D gene (5 bases). Material: peripheral blood mononuclear cells (PBMCs), obtained at new diagnosis, from a patient treated with antithyroid drugs. The clonotype originates from a woman in her 30s with Graves disease. In DNA form, the CDR3 reads TGTGCCAGCTCACGCGGGGCGGCGGGCACTGAAGCTTTCCTT. This sequence encodes CASSRGAAGTEAFL.